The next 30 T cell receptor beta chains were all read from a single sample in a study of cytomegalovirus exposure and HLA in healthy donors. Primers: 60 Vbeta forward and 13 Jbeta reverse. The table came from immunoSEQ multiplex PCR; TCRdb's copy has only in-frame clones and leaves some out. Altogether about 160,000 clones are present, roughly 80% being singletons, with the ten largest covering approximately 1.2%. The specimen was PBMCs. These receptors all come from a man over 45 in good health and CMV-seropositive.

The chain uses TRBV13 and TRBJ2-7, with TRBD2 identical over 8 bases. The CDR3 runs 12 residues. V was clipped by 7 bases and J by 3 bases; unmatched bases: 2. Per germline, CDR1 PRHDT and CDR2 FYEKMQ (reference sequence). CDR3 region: CASTREGYEQYF. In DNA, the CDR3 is TGTGCCAGCACCCGGGAGGGCTACGAGCAGTACTTC.

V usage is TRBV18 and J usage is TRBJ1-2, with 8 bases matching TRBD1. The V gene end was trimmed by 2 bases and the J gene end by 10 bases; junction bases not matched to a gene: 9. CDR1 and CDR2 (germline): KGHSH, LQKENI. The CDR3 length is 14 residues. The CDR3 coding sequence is TGTGCCAGCTCACCAGGGACAGGTCTGCTTTCCTACACCTTC. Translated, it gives CASSPGTGLLSYTF.

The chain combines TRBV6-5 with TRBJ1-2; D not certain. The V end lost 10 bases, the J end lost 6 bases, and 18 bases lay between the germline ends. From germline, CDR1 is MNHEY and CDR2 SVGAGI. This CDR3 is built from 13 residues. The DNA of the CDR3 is TGTGCCACCTTTCCGGGAGGCGCCCATGGCTACACCTTC. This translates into CATFPGGAHGYTF.

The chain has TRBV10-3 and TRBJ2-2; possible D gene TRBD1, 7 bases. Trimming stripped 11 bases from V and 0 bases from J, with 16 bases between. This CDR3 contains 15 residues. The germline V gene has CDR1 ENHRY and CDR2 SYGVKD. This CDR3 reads CALKAGTANTGELFF. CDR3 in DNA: TGTGCCCTAAAGGCGGGGACAGCGAACACCGGGGAGCTGTTTTTT.

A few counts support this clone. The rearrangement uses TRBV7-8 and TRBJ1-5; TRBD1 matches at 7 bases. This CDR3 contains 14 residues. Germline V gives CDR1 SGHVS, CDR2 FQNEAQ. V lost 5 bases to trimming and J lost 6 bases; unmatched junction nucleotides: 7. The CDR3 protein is CASSTYRGAQPQHF. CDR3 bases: TGTGCCAGCAGCACATACAGGGGAGCTCAGCCCCAGCATTTT.

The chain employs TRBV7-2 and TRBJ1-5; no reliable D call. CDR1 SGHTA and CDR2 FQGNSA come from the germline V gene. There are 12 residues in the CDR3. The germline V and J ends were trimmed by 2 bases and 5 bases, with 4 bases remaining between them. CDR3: CASSLQDQPQHF. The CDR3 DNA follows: TGTGCCAGCAGCTTACAGGATCAGCCCCAGCATTTT. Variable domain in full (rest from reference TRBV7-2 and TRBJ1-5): GAGVSQSPSNKVTEKGKDVELRCDPISGHTALYWYRQSLGQGLEFLIYFQGNSAPDKSGLPSDRFSAERTGGSVSTLTIQRTQQEDSAVYLCASSLQDQPQHFGDGTRLSIL.

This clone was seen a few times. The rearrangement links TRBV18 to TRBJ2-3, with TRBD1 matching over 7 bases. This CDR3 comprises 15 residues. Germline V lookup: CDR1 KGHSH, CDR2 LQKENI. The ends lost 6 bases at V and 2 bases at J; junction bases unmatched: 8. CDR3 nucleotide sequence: TGTGCCAGCTCCTCAACCGGGACAGACACAGATACGCAGTATTTT. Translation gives CASSSTGTDTDTQYF. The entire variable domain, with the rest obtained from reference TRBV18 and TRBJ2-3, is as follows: NAGVMQNPRHLVRRRGQEARLRCSPMKGHSHVYWYRQLPEEGLKFMVYLQKENIIDESGMPKERFSAEFPKEGPSILRIQQVVRGDSAAYFCASSSTGTDTDTQYFGPGTRLTVL.

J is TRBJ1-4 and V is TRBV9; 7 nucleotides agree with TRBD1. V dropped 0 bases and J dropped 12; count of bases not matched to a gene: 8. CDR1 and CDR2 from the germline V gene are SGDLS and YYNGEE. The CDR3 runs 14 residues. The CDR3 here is CASSVGQGGGELFF. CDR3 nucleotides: TGTGCCAGCAGCGTAGGACAGGGTGGCGGGGAACTGTTTTTT.

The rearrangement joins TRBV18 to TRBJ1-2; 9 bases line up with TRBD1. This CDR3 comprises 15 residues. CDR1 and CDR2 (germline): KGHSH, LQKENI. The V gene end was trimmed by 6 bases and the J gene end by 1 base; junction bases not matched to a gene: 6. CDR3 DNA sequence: TGTGCCAGCTCCGAAACAGGGGGCTTTAACTATGGCTACACCTTC. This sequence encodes CASSETGGFNYGYTF.

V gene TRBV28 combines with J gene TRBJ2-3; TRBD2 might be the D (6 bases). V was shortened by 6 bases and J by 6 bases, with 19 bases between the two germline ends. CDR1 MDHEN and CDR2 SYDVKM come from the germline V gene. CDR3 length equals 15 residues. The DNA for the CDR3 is TGTGCCAGCAGGCCGGTGGCGACCCGGGGGGATACGCAGTATTTT. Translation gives CASRPVATRGDTQYF.

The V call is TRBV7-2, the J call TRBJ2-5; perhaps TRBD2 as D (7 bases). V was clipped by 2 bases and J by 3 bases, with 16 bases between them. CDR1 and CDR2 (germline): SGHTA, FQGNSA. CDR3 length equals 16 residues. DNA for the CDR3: TGTGCCAGCAGCTTAAATAGGGCGGGGGCCGAAGAGACCCAGTACTTC. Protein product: CASSLNRAGAEETQYF.

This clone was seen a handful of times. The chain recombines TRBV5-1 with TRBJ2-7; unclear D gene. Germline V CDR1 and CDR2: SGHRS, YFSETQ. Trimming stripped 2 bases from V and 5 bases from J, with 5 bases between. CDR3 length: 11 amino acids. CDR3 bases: TGCGCCAGCAGCTTATATGACGAGCAGTACTTC. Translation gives CASSLYDEQYF.

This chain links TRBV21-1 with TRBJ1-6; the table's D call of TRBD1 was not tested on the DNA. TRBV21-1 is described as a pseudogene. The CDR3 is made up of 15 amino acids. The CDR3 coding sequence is TGTGCCAGCAGCTTCCGGGACAGGGAGGGTTCACCCCTCCACTTT. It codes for CASSFRDREGSPLHF.

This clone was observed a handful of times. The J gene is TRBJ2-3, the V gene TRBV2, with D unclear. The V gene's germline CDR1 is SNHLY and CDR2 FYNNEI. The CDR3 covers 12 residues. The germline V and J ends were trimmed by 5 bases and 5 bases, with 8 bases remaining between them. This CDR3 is CASSRLEDTQYF. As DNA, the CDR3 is TGTGCCAGCAGTCGACTCGAAGATACGCAGTATTTT.

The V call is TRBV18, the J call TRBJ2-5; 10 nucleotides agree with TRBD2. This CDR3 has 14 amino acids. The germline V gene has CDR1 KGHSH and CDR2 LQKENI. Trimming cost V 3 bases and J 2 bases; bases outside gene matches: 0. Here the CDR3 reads CASSPTSGQETQYF. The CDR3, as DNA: TGTGCCAGCTCACCGACTAGCGGGCAAGAGACCCAGTACTTC.

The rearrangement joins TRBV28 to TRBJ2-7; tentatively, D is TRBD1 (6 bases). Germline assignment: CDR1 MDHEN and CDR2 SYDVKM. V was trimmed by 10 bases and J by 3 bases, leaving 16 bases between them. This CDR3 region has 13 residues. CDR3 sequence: CAIKGQRFYEQYF. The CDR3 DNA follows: TGTGCCATCAAAGGACAGCGTTTCTACGAGCAGTACTTC.

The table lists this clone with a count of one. This CDR3 is CASRDRVNTEAFF. The CDR3 DNA reads TGTGCCAGCAGGGACAGGGTGAACACTGAAGCTTTCTTT. This rearrangement joins TRBV25-1 to TRBJ1-1; 8 bases align to TRBD1. Germline V gene data show CDR1 as MGHDK and CDR2 as SYGVNS. The CDR3 spans 13 residues. J gave up 0 bases and V 6 bases, and 0 bases lay outside the gene matches.

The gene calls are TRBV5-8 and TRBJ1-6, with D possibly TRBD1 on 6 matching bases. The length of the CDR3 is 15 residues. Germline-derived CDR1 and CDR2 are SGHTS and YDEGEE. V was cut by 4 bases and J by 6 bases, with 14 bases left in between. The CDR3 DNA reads TGTGCCAGCAGCCGAGAGGGGGTATTTAATTCACCCCTCCACTTT. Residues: CASSREGVFNSPLHF.

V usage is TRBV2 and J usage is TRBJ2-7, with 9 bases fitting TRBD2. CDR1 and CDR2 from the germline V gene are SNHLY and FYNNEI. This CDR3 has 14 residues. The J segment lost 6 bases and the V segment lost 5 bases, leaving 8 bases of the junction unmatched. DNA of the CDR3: TGTGCCAGCAGTTACACTAGCGGGTCCGGCGAGCAGTACTTC. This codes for CASSYTSGSGEQYF.

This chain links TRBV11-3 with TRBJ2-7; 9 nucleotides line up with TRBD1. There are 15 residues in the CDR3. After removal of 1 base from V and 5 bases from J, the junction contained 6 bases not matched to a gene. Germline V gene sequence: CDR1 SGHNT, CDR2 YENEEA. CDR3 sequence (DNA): TGTGCCAGCAGCTTAGCCGGGACAGGGAGCGACGAGCAGTACTTC. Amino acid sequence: CASSLAGTGSDEQYF.

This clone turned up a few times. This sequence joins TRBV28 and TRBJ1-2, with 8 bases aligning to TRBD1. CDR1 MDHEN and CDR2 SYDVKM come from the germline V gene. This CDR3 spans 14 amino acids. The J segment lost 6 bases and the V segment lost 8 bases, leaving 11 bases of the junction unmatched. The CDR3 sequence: CASVYGQGVNGYTF. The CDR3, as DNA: TGTGCCAGCGTATACGGACAGGGAGTGAATGGCTACACCTTC.

The CDR3 DNA follows: TGTGCCAGCAGCTTAGTCGCGGTTACTAGCACAGATACGCAGTATTTT. It codes for CASSLVAVTSTDTQYF. The rearrangement uses TRBV7-2 and TRBJ2-3; D remains ambiguous. The germline V gene has CDR1 SGHTA and CDR2 FQGNSA. This CDR3 is 16 amino acids long. With 1 base removed from V and 0 bases from J, the gap between germline ends came to 11 bases.

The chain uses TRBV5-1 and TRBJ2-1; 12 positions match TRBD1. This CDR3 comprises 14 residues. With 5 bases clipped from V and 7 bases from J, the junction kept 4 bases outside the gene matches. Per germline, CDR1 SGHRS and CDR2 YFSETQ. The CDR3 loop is CASRLGQGANEQFF. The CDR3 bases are TGCGCCAGCAGGCTGGGACAGGGGGCGAATGAGCAGTTCTTC.

The CDR3 DNA follows: TGTGCCAGCAGCCAAGATCTAGCGCGAAGCTCCTACGAGCAGTACTTC. It specifies CASSQDLARSSYEQYF. The J gene is TRBJ2-5, the V gene TRBV4-2; possibly TRBD2 for D (6 bases). The end of the DNA aligns better with TRBJ2-7, so the J call may be wrong. This CDR3 is 16 amino acids long. Germline V CDR1 and CDR2: LGHNA, YNFKEQ.

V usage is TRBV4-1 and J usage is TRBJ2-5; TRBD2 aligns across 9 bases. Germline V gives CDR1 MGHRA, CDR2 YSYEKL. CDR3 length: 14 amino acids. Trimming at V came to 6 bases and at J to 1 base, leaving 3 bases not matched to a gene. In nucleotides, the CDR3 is TGCGCCAGCAGAGCGGGAGGAAGCCAAGAGACCCAGTACTTC. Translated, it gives CASRAGGSQETQYF.

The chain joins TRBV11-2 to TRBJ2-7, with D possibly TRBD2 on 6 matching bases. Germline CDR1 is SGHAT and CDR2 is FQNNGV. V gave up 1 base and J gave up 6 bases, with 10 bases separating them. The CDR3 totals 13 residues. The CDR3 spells CASSLVGGLEQYF. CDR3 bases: TGTGCCAGCAGCTTAGTAGGAGGGCTCGAGCAGTACTTC.

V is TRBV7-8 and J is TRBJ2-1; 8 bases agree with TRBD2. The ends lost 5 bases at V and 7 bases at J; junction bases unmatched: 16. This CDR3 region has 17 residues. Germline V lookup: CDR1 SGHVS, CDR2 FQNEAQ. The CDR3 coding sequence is TGTGCCAGCAGCCCCTCCGGGCGGGAGGTAAGGGGGAATGAGCAGTTCTTC. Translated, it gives CASSPSGREVRGNEQFF.

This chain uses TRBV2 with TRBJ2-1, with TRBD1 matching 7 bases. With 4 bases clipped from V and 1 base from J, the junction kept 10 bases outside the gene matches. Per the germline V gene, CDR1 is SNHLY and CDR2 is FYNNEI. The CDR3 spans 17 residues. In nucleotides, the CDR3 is TGTGCCAGCAGTGCCACCCGACAGGGTATGTCCTACAATGAGCAGTTCTTC. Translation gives CASSATRQGMSYNEQFF.

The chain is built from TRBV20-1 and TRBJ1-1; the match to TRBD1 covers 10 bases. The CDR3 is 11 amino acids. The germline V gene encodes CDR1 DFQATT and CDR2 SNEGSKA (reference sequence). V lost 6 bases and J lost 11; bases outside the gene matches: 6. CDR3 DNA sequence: TGCAGTGCGCTGACAGGGGGCGACGCTTTCTTT. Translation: CSALTGGDAFF.

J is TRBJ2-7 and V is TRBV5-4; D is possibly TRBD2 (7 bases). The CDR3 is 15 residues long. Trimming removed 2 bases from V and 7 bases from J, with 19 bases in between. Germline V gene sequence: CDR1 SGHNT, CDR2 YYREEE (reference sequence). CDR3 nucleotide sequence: TGTGCCAGCAGCTTTAAGGGAGGGGGGGCCAGGGAGCAGTACTTC. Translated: CASSFKGGGAREQYF.